These 27 T cell receptor beta chains share one sample of origin, sequenced in a study of cytomegalovirus exposure and HLA in healthy donors. Primers: 60 Vbeta forward and 13 Jbeta reverse. Only in-frame clones appear in the TCRdb table, and some are missing; sequencing was by immunoSEQ multiplex PCR. The data show under 150,000 clones, 70% to 75% seen once. Sequences were obtained from PBMCs. These receptors came from a woman younger than 35 in good health and CMV-seronegative.

The chain recombines TRBV4-1 with TRBJ2-5, with D perhaps TRBD1 (5 bases). The assigned J gene may be wrong: the sequence end matches TRBJ2-7 better. The CDR3 contains 16 residues. Per germline, CDR1 MGHRA and CDR2 YSYEKL. CDR3 nucleotide sequence: TGCGCCAGCAGCCAAGATTGGGGCCTTCCTACCTACGAGCAGTACTTC. Protein sequence: CASSQDWGLPTYEQYF.

The chain links TRBV12-5 to TRBJ1-1, with D perhaps matching TRBD1 (5 bases). V lost 5 bases and J lost 3, with 16 bases in between. In germline, CDR1 is LGHNT, CDR2 FRNRAP. This CDR3 comprises 15 residues. CDR3 bases: TGTGCTAGTGGTGGAGCCAGGGTAACGCACACTGAAGCTTTCTTT. It translates to CASGGARVTHTEAFF.

V and J are TRBV5-1 and TRBJ2-7; maybe TRBD2 (5 bases). The CDR3 contains 16 residues. Germline CDR1 reads SGHRS; CDR2 reads YFSETQ. V was pared by 5 bases and J by 3 bases, with 21 bases between. The CDR3 loop reads CASRPGVVANNYEQYF. CDR3 coding DNA: TGCGCCAGCAGACCCGGGGTAGTAGCGAACAACTACGAGCAGTACTTC.

For the CDR3, the DNA is TGTGCCACCAGCAGAGAGGGGCATTTATATGGCTACACCTTC. Its protein product is CATSREGHLYGYTF. V and J are TRBV15 and TRBJ1-2; a possible D gene is TRBD1 (5 bases). There are 14 residues in the CDR3. Per the germline V gene, CDR1 is LNHNV and CDR2 is YYDKDF (reference sequence). V was shortened by 0 bases and J by 5 bases, with 10 bases between the two germline ends.

This rearrangement joins TRBV27 to TRBJ1-5; a possible D gene is TRBD1 (6 bases). The CDR3 loop spans 14 amino acids. CDR1 is MNHEY and CDR2 is SMNVEV in the germline V gene (reference sequence). Trimming removed 6 bases from V and 7 bases from J, with 16 bases in between. The CDR3 region is CASSSDQGRQPQHF. The CDR3 DNA is TGTGCCAGCAGCTCCGACCAGGGGAGACAGCCCCAGCATTTT.

With respect to this clone: The same CDR3 also results from other DNA sequences found in this sample. This chain uses TRBV7-9 with TRBJ1-5; TRBD1 aligns across 9 bases. CDR3 length equals 14 residues. J lost 4 bases, V lost 3 bases, and 1 base had no gene match. Looked up from germline, CDR1 is SEHNR and CDR2 is FQNEAQ (reference sequence). CDR3 nucleotides: TGTGCCAGCAGCTTCGGGACAGGGAATCAGCCCCAGCATTTT. It encodes CASSFGTGNQPQHF.

This chain joins TRBV29-1 and TRBJ1-5; a weak D match, TRBD1 (6 bases). The CDR3 length is 16 residues. V dropped 5 bases and J dropped 2 bases, with 19 bases sitting between them. CDR1 and CDR2 from the germline V gene are SQVTM and ANQGSEA. The chain's CDR3 is CSVSEQGSAGNQPQHF. The CDR3 DNA reads as TGCAGCGTTTCGGAGCAGGGGTCGGCGGGCAATCAGCCCCAGCATTTT.

The chain uses TRBV14 and TRBJ1-5; the D is unclear. The CDR3 runs to 18 residues. Trimming removed 4 bases from V and 2 bases from J, with 21 bases in between. Germline CDR1 and CDR2: SGHDN and FVKESK. The CDR3 DNA is TGTGCCAGCAGCCTAGCTGCCGGTGTTTCGGATCGCAATCAGCCCCAGCATTTT. Its protein is CASSLAAGVSDRNQPQHF. The full variable domain, its missing parts supplied by reference TRBV14 and TRBJ1-5, is EAGVTQFPSHSVIEKGQTVTLRCDPISGHDNLYWYRRVMGKEIKFLLHFVKESKQDESGMPNNRFLAERTGGTYSTLKVQPAELEDSGVYFCASSLAAGVSDRNQPQHFGDGTRLSIL.

Details on this clone: The junction shows a germline mismatch at one end, possibly a read error. The identical CDR3 is also encoded by other nucleotide sequences in the sample. The V gene is TRBV6-5, the J gene TRBJ1-3; no reliable D call. Per the germline V gene, CDR1 is MNHEY and CDR2 is SVGAGI. The CDR3 is 13 amino acids. In nucleotides, the CDR3 is TGTGCCAGTAGTTTCACCGGGGGAAACACCATATATTTT. It is translated as CASSFTGGNTIYF.

The gene calls are TRBV19 and TRBJ1-1; 9 bases line up with TRBD1. The CDR3 is 15 amino acids. V lost 4 bases, J lost 4 bases, and 7 bases stayed unmatched. The V gene's germline CDR1 is LNHDA and CDR2 SQIVND (reference sequence). CDR3 loop: CASSTSDRGTTEAFF. CDR3 DNA: TGTGCCAGTAGTACCTCGGACAGGGGAACCACTGAAGCTTTCTTT.

The CDR3 spells CATSRDAGGVTEAFF. The DNA for the CDR3 is TGTGCCACCAGCAGAGACGCAGGTGGCGTCACTGAAGCTTTCTTT. The chain recombines TRBV15 with TRBJ1-1; D remains unclear. The V gene's germline CDR1 is LNHNV and CDR2 YYDKDF (reference sequence). The CDR3 is made up of 15 amino acids. V was trimmed by 0 bases and J by 4 bases, leaving 12 bases between them.

The chain links TRBV19 to TRBJ1-1; D uncertain. Germline V gives CDR1 LNHDA, CDR2 SQIVND (reference sequence). The V end lost 1 base, the J end lost 7 bases, and 10 bases lay between the germline ends. The length of the CDR3 is 13 residues. CDR3 nucleotides: TGTGCCAGTAGTATAGGAACAGCCCTTGAAGCTTTCTTT. This encodes CASSIGTALEAFF.

This clone was counted once. The rearrangement links TRBV7-8 to TRBJ1-1; perhaps TRBD1 as D (6 bases). V gave up 3 bases and J gave up 1 base, with 9 bases separating them. The CDR3 sequence is 14 residues long. In germline, CDR1 is SGHVS, CDR2 FQNEAQ. CDR3 DNA sequence: TGTGCCAGCAGCTTGTACAGGGAGAACACTGAAGCTTTCTTT. Encoded protein: CASSLYRENTEAFF.

This sequence joins TRBV2 and TRBJ1-1; the match to TRBD1 covers 8 bases. CDR3 length: 15 residues. V shed 4 bases, J shed 3 bases, and the junction held 7 bases outside the gene matches. Germline lookup yields CDR1 SNHLY and CDR2 FYNNEI. The CDR3 DNA follows: TGTGCCAGCAGTGTACTGACAGGGGATGACACTGAAGCTTTCTTT. The encoded protein is CASSVLTGDDTEAFF.

This clone has more than one count but fewer than ten. V and J are TRBV19 and TRBJ1-1; 8 bases match TRBD1. CDR3 length: 14 amino acids. CDR1 and CDR2 (germline): LNHDA, SQIVND (reference sequence). With V trimmed by 6 bases and J by 1 base, 4 bases remained unmatched. The CDR3 DNA reads as TGTGCCAGTAGCTCAGGGGGCAGGAACACTGAAGCTTTCTTT. Protein: CASSSGGRNTEAFF.

V and J are TRBV28 and TRBJ1-1; D ambiguous. The V gene lost 5 bases and the J gene lost 4 bases, with 11 bases spanning the gap. The CDR3 loop spans 13 amino acids. Germline CDR1 MDHEN, CDR2 SYDVKM. The CDR3 bases are TGTGCCAGCAGTCTACCGGTTGGCACTGAAGCTTTCTTT. Encoded protein: CASSLPVGTEAFF.

The rearrangement joins TRBV27 to TRBJ1-2, with 10 bases identical to TRBD1. V lost 5 bases to trimming and J lost 7 bases; unmatched junction nucleotides: 4. This CDR3 is 13 amino acids long. CDR1 is MNHEY, CDR2 SMNVEV, per germline (reference sequence). The CDR3 nucleotides read TGTGCCAGCAGTCAGACAGGGGGCTCTGGCTACACCTTC. As protein: CASSQTGGSGYTF.

The CDR3 nucleotides are TGCGCCAGCAGCTTGACCGGGACTAGCGGGGCAGGAACCGGGGAGCTGTTTTTT. Translation gives CASSLTGTSGAGTGELFF. The gene calls are TRBV5-1 and TRBJ2-2; TRBD2 matches 13 bases. The ends lost 1 base at V and 5 bases at J; junction bases unmatched: 8. Germline V CDR1 and CDR2: SGHRS, YFSETQ. The CDR3 contains 18 residues.

The gene calls are TRBV19 and TRBJ1-2, with D perhaps TRBD1 (5 bases). V lost 5 bases and J 6 bases, leaving 16 bases between the germline ends. The germline V gene has CDR1 LNHDA and CDR2 SQIVND (reference sequence). This CDR3 region has 14 residues. CDR3 amino acids: CASSHGAGANGYTF. The CDR3 DNA follows: TGTGCCAGTAGTCATGGGGCAGGAGCGAATGGCTACACCTTC.

CDR3 DNA sequence: TGCGCCAGCCATTCGGGGGGGGAAAAACTGTTTTTT. Translated: CASHSGGEKLFF. The chain employs TRBV5-1 and TRBJ1-4, with D perhaps matching TRBD1 (5 bases). Germline V gene sequence: CDR1 SGHRS, CDR2 YFSETQ. CDR3 length equals 12 residues. Between the trimmed V and J ends, which lost 7 bases and 8 bases, there was a span of 12 bases.

The chain has TRBV5-1 and TRBJ2-1, with D perhaps TRBD1 (6 bases). The CDR3 contains 14 residues. With 0 bases removed from V and 7 bases from J, the gap between germline ends came to 11 bases. From germline, CDR1 is SGHRS and CDR2 YFSETQ. CDR3 sequence: CASSLGRQGNEQFF. The CDR3 nucleotides read TGCGCCAGCAGCTTGGGTCGCCAGGGGAATGAGCAGTTCTTC. The complete variable domain, with remaining parts taken from reference TRBV5-1 and TRBJ2-1, reads KAGVTQTPRYLIKTRGQQVTLSCSPISGHRSVSWYQQTPGQGLQFLFEYFSETQRNKGNFPGRFSGRQFSNSRSEMNVSTLELGDSALYLCASSLGRQGNEQFFGPGTRLTVL.

The sample holds a few counts of this clone. The chain is built from TRBV28 and TRBJ1-4; no clear D gene. The V and J ends lost 5 bases and 5 bases respectively, with 15 bases between them. This CDR3 contains 15 residues. Germline V gene data show CDR1 as MDHEN and CDR2 as SYDVKM. CDR3 DNA sequence: TGTGCCAGCAGTCTAAGACTACTGGGGAATGAAAAACTGTTTTTT. It is translated as CASSLRLLGNEKLFF.

The chain employs TRBV30 and TRBJ1-1; D possibly corresponds to TRBD1 (5 bases). The V and J ends lost 3 bases and 1 base respectively, with 15 bases between them. Germline V lookup: CDR1 GTSNPN, CDR2 SVGIG (reference sequence). The CDR3 contains 15 residues. The CDR3 DNA sequence: TGTGCCTGGAGACCGGCAGGGTTCGCGAACACTGAAGCTTTCTTT. Translated, it gives CAWRPAGFANTEAFF. The full variable domain, rest sourced from reference TRBV30 and TRBJ1-1, is SQTIHQWPATLVQPVGSPLSLECTVEGTSNPNLYWYRQAAGRGLQLLFYSVGIGQISSEVPQNLSASRPQDRQFILSSKKLLLSDSGFYLCAWRPAGFANTEAFFGQGTRLTVV.

CDR3 nucleotides: TGTGCCTGGAGTAGTCCTTCGCGAGGCAATCAGCCCCAGCATTTT. It translates to CAWSSPSRGNQPQHF. The chain employs TRBV30 and TRBJ1-5, with D hard to call. V was cut by 2 bases and J by 2 bases, with 13 bases left in between. Germline V gene data show CDR1 as GTSNPN and CDR2 as SVGIG (reference sequence). CDR3 size: 15 residues.

This clone showed up many times. The limits of the CDR3 on the DNA are not certain, so only TCRdb's listed CDR3 is given. The chain links TRBV5-4 to TRBJ1-1; no check of the table's D call, TRBD1, against the DNA was made. CDR1 and CDR2 (germline): SGHNT, YYREEE (reference sequence). The CDR3 is 16 amino acids long, termini counted. CDR3 protein: CASSLGEVAGGAQGIF.

The V gene is TRBV6-6, the J gene TRBJ1-2, with no clear D. This CDR3 has 15 residues. The V gene's germline CDR1 is MNHNY and CDR2 SVGAGI (reference sequence). Trimming removed 6 bases from V and 5 bases from J, with 19 bases in between. CDR3 nucleotide sequence: TGTGCCAGCAGGCCGGGCGGGCAGGTCCTTTATGGCTACACCTTC. Translating gives CASRPGGQVLYGYTF.

This chain uses TRBV5-6 with TRBJ1-2; 10 bases line up with TRBD1. The CDR3 spans 14 residues. Trimming removed 6 bases from V and 6 bases from J; junction bases left unmatched: 8. From germline, CDR1 is SGHDT and CDR2 YYEEEE. Here the CDR3 reads CASTGDRGHDGYTF. The CDR3 coding sequence is TGTGCCAGCACCGGGGACAGGGGCCATGATGGCTACACCTTC.